This note documents a single TCR beta chain sequence. Which antigen it targets is not known. No clone much larger than this one lies a single base away; base qualities are absent. The germline V gene (reference sequence) gives CDR1 as MNHEY and CDR2 as SMNVEV. Here V drops 8 bases and J drops 1 base, and the junction holds 11 bases not matched to any gene. From the cysteine through the phenylalanine, the CDR3 covers 16 amino acids. Only CDR3 DNA remains: 48 bases, in frame from the first base. Whole blood was collected in K2EDTA tubes by collaborating institutions according to the institutions' own protocols. For TCRbeta analysis, collaborators shipped samples as frozen whole blood, isolated PBMCs, or DNA extracted from either of those sample types. These data belong to a study of blood T cell repertoires in COVID-19 (dated by TCRdb to 2018 to 2021). With regard to the full study: Samples covering the acute and convalescent phases of COVID-19 were provided by collaborators in the United States, Italy and Spain. The material from the prospective study consisted of cDNA or gDNA derived from T cells, B-cell-depleted T cells, or PBMCs. Deeply sampled blood TCRbeta repertoires from subjects exposed to, actively infected with, or recovered from COVID-19 were included in the dataset. The repertoires were released in a freely available public database meant as a resource for research on the immune response to SARS-CoV-2. Samples were obtained from the ongoing ImmuneRACE study (first 160 participants) and from about 1,300 subjects provided by 6 global collaborators. A de-identified subject ID, COVID-19 status, age in years and sex were almost always included in the sample metadata. Where HLA class I and class II types were available, the types were taken from metadata supplied by the sample provider, not from assay-based typing.

TCRbeta CDR3 regions were amplified from genomic DNA using the immunoSEQ Assay, a bias-controlled multiplex PCR. The original pipeline was this. Nucleated cell counts per sample were estimated from amplification of reference gene primers within the assay. Sequence reads were collapsed and filtered to measure the absolute abundance of every unique TCRbeta CDR3 rearrangement. For each sample, productive Simpson clonality was calculated as the square root of Simpson's diversity index across productive rearrangements. In TCRdb, the immuneACCESS table is reduced to in-frame sequences with V and J assigned. These tables do not hold every clone; where another copy was compared, an unresolved V gene accounts for under half, and the others remain unexplained. The V and J calls and clone size are taken from that table; D and trimming were inferred from the DNA. The table for this sample lists over 100,000 clones; 75% to 90% of them were counted only once. The top ten clones comprise 4.5% of the sample.

Points the paper makes about the study in general: The quantity of clinical and demographic metadata differed by source and by participant and was supplied without curation.

The receptor was derived from a human donor in a cohort sampled during active COVID-19. Sequencing used peripheral blood. The sequence is built from TRBV27 and TRBJ1-1; TRBD1 agrees with 9 junctional bases. CDR3 sequence: CASFFPRQGENTEAFF. The nucleotide sequence is given as TGTGCCAGCTTCTTCCCAAGACAGGGGGAGAACACTGAAGCTTTCTTT.